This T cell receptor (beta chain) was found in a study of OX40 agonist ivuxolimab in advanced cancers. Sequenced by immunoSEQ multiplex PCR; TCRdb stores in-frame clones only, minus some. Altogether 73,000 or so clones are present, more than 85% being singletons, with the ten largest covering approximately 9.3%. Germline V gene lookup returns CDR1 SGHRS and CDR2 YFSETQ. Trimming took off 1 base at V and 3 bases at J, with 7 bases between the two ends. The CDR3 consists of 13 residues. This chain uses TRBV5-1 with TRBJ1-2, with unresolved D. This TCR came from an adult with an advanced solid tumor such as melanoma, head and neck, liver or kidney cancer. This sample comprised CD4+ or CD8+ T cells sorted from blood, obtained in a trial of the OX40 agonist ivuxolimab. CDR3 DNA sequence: TGCGCCAGCAGCTTGATAGGAGACTATGGCTACACCTTC. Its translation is CASSLIGDYGYTF.